This passage covers 32 T cell receptor beta chains from one sample sequenced in a study of cytomegalovirus exposure and HLA in healthy donors. PCR was performed using 60 Vbeta and 13 Jbeta primers. Profiling relied on immunoSEQ multiplex PCR, and the TCRdb table lists in-frame clones only, not all of them. The sample has 200,000 or so clones; 77% are singletons. Sequenced material: PBMCs. These TCRs come from a woman in her 30s in good health and CMV-seropositive.

This clone was detected only once. The rearrangement uses TRBV5-1 and TRBJ2-5; 7 positions agree with TRBD2. The end of the DNA is better explained by TRBJ2-7, so the J call may be wrong. The CDR3 totals 15 residues. The V gene's germline CDR1 is SGHRS and CDR2 YFSETQ. The CDR3 DNA sequence: TGCGCCAGCAGCTTGGGGGGGGGAGCCTCCTACGAGCAGTACTTC. Encoded protein: CASSLGGGASYEQYF.

The chain joins TRBV7-2 to TRBJ2-1, with 13 bases aligning to TRBD2. The CDR3 totals 14 residues. CDR1 and CDR2 (germline): SGHTA, FQGNSA. V was pared by 5 bases and J by 9 bases, with 4 bases of the junction left unmatched. CDR3 in amino acids: CASSRTSGGGEQFF. The CDR3 DNA reads as TGTGCCAGCAGCCGGACTAGCGGGGGCGGTGAGCAGTTCTTC.

The V gene is TRBV28, the J gene TRBJ1-3; D remains ambiguous. Germline V lookup: CDR1 MDHEN, CDR2 SYDVKM. Trimming took off 8 bases at V and 3 bases at J, with 14 bases between the two ends. The CDR3 sequence is 14 residues long. CDR3 region: CASGRVLVGNTIYF. CDR3 sequence (DNA): TGTGCCAGCGGGCGAGTCTTGGTTGGAAACACCATATATTTT.

J is TRBJ2-1 and V is TRBV10-3; 7 bases are shared with TRBD1. The CDR3 spans 13 residues. The germline gives CDR1 ENHRY, CDR2 SYGVKD. V lost 5 bases, J lost 5 bases, and 3 bases stayed unmatched. The CDR3 nucleotides read TGTGCCATCAGTCCGGGACAGAACAATGAGCAGTTCTTC. It codes for CAISPGQNNEQFF.

The V gene is TRBV7-2, the J gene TRBJ2-4; TRBD1 matches at 7 bases. The CDR3 totals 16 residues. The germline V gene encodes CDR1 SGHTA and CDR2 FQGNSA. J was trimmed by 0 bases and V by 5 bases; bases with no gene match: 7. CDR3 in amino acids: CASSVKTGLAKNIQYF. DNA for the CDR3: TGTGCCAGCAGCGTCAAGACAGGGCTAGCCAAAAACATTCAGTACTTC.

A word on this clone: An end of the junction differs from the germline gene, which may be a read error. This sequence joins TRBV5-1 and TRBJ1-6, with TRBD1 matching 8 bases. This CDR3 contains 14 residues. The germline V gene has CDR1 SGHRS and CDR2 YFSETQ. The CDR3 loop is CASSLDRADSPLHF. The CDR3 nucleotides are TGCGCCAGCAGTTTGGACAGGGCTGATTCACCCCTCCACTTT.

This chain uses TRBV4-1 with TRBJ2-7, with 7 bases aligning to TRBD2. V trimming: 0 bases; J trimming: 2 bases; junction bases outside the gene matches: 1. Germline V lookup: CDR1 MGHRA, CDR2 YSYEKL. The CDR3 runs to 14 residues. CDR3 in amino acids: CASSQERGAYEQYF. The CDR3 DNA sequence: TGCGCCAGCAGCCAAGAACGGGGGGCCTACGAGCAGTACTTC.

This clone showed up just a few times. This chain uses TRBV7-2 with TRBJ1-1; unclear D gene. There are 15 residues in the CDR3. Deletions cut 5 bases from V and 1 base from J, with 14 bases between. Germline CDR1 and CDR2: SGHTA and FQGNSA. For the CDR3, the DNA is TGTGCCAGCAGCCCGGTTTCTCGTAGGAACACTGAAGCTTTCTTT. Translation gives CASSPVSRRNTEAFF.

This clone has more than one count but fewer than ten. The chain has TRBV5-1 and TRBJ1-2, with 9 bases matching TRBD1. CDR3 length equals 17 residues. The trim removed 4 bases at V and 1 base at J, leaving 11 bases unmatched. CDR1 and CDR2 (germline): SGHRS, YFSETQ. CDR3 nucleotide sequence: TGCGCCAGCAGCGGGACAGGGACCCCCTCCTTTAACTATGGCTACACCTTC. Translating gives CASSGTGTPSFNYGYTF.

The gene calls are TRBV5-1 and TRBJ1-1; D not certain. The CDR3 extends over 13 amino acids. The germline V and J ends were trimmed by 4 bases and 1 base, with 8 bases remaining between them. Germline CDR1 reads SGHRS; CDR2 reads YFSETQ. CDR3 bases: TGCGCCAGCAGCGGGCGACAGAACACTGAAGCTTTCTTT. Translated: CASSGRQNTEAFF.

This chain joins TRBV7-9 and TRBJ2-3; 13 nucleotides line up with TRBD2. Per germline, CDR1 SEHNR and CDR2 FQNEAQ (reference sequence). The J segment lost 4 bases and the V segment lost 5 bases, leaving 6 bases of the junction unmatched. The CDR3 is made up of 16 amino acids. The CDR3: CASSLGLAGASDTQYF. DNA of the CDR3: TGTGCCAGCAGCCTAGGACTAGCGGGAGCCTCAGATACGCAGTATTTT.

This clone was counted a single time. The chain joins TRBV11-2 to TRBJ1-1, with 7 bases matching TRBD1. This CDR3 is built from 14 residues. Germline V gene lookup returns CDR1 SGHAT and CDR2 FQNNGV. The V gene end was trimmed by 5 bases and the J gene end by 1 base; junction bases not matched to a gene: 4. CDR3 sequence (DNA): TGTGCCAGCAGCGGTAACAGGGGGAACACTGAAGCTTTCTTT. As protein: CASSGNRGNTEAFF.

CDR3 sequence (DNA): TGCGCCAGCAGTGACACAGGGACTGGCTACACCTTC. It encodes CASSDTGTGYTF. The chain links TRBV10-1 to TRBJ1-2, with D possibly being TRBD1 (6 bases). The germline V gene encodes CDR1 WNHNN and CDR2 SYGVQD (reference sequence). CDR3 length equals 12 residues. V lost 3 bases to trimming and J lost 7 bases, with 9 bases between them.

This clone came up a few times. The sample carries other DNA sequences with the same CDR3. The chain carries TRBV7-2 and TRBJ1-5; D gene uncertain. Germline V CDR1 and CDR2: SGHTA, FQGNSA. This CDR3 is built from 15 residues. V was shortened by 1 base and J by 0 bases, with 7 bases between the two germline ends. The CDR3 bases are TGTGCCAGCAGCTTAGGCGGCTATAGCAATCAGCCCCAGCATTTT. This sequence encodes CASSLGGYSNQPQHF. The whole variable domain, filled in from reference TRBV7-2 and TRBJ1-5, reads GAGVSQSPSNKVTEKGKDVELRCDPISGHTALYWYRQSLGQGLEFLIYFQGNSAPDKSGLPSDRFSAERTGGSVSTLTIQRTQQEDSAVYLCASSLGGYSNQPQHFGDGTRLSIL.

This chain links TRBV7-3 with TRBJ2-2; 7 nucleotides line up with TRBD2. The CDR3 spans 15 residues. The J segment lost 1 base and the V segment lost 2 bases, leaving 1 base of the junction unmatched. The germline V gene encodes CDR1 SGHTA and CDR2 FQGTGA. CDR3 protein: CASSLGGGNTGELFF. The CDR3 DNA sequence: TGTGCCAGCAGCTTAGGGGGGGGGAACACCGGGGAGCTGTTTTTT.

The V gene is TRBV5-4, the J gene TRBJ2-1; 7 bases align to TRBD1. Germline lookup yields CDR1 SGHNT and CDR2 YYREEE (reference sequence). The CDR3 runs 14 residues. The V and J ends lost 5 bases and 6 bases, in that order; junction bases with no gene match: 8. The CDR3 spells CASRMTGSPNEQFF. The CDR3 DNA reads as TGTGCCAGCAGAATGACAGGGTCCCCCAATGAGCAGTTCTTC.

The gene calls are TRBV28 and TRBJ1-3; D is perhaps TRBD1 (5 bases). The CDR3 is made up of 15 amino acids. CDR1 MDHEN and CDR2 SYDVKM come from the germline V gene. Trimming stripped 8 bases from V and 1 base from J, with 15 bases between. The CDR3 here is CASATWGDSGNTIYF. CDR3 DNA sequence: TGTGCCAGCGCAACATGGGGGGATTCTGGAAACACCATATATTTT. The full variable domain, in which reference TRBV28 and TRBJ1-3 provide the parts outside the CDR3, is DVKVTQSSRYLVKRTGEKVFLECVQDMDHENMFWYRQDPGLGLRLIYFSYDVKMKEKGDIPEGYSVSREKKERFSLILESASTNQTSMYLCASATWGDSGNTIYFGEGSWLTVV.

This CDR3 reads CASSLGTGNRGYTF. Here the CDR3 DNA reads TGTGCCAGCAGCTTAGGGACAGGGAATCGAGGCTACACCTTC. V and J are TRBV7-2 and TRBJ1-2; 8 bases agree with TRBD1. The CDR3 sequence is 14 residues long. The germline V gene encodes CDR1 SGHTA and CDR2 FQGNSA. The J segment lost 8 bases and the V segment lost 1 base, leaving 6 bases of the junction unmatched.

The V call is TRBV7-9, the J call TRBJ1-1; tentatively, D is TRBD1 (5 bases). Germline CDR1 SEHNR, CDR2 FQNEAQ (reference sequence). CDR3 length: 13 residues. The ends were cut back, 3 bases at V and 2 bases at J, with 7 bases in the middle. This CDR3 is CASSFDSNTEAFF. CDR3 bases: TGTGCCAGCAGCTTTGACAGTAACACTGAAGCTTTCTTT.

The V and J genes are TRBV4-1 and TRBJ1-2, with 8 nucleotides matching TRBD1. The CDR3 contains 16 residues. Germline V gene data show CDR1 as MGHRA and CDR2 as YSYEKL. J was trimmed by 3 bases and V by 1 base; bases with no gene match: 7. CDR3 in amino acids: CASSQARQGADYGYTF. CDR3 sequence (DNA): TGCGCCAGCAGCCAAGCGCGGCAGGGGGCTGACTATGGCTACACCTTC.

This clone was observed once. CDR3: CASSPTGKETQYF. The CDR3 nucleotides read TGTGCCAGCAGTCCGACTGGTAAAGAGACCCAGTACTTC. The chain links TRBV27 to TRBJ2-5, with D uncertain. From germline, CDR1 is MNHEY and CDR2 SMNVEV (reference sequence). This CDR3 is built from 13 residues. Trimming took 5 bases from V and 3 from J, leaving 10 bases between them.

This clone was recorded only once. This chain joins TRBV19 and TRBJ1-4, with a possible D match to TRBD1 (5 bases). Per the germline V gene, CDR1 is LNHDA and CDR2 is SQIVND (reference sequence). This CDR3 contains 15 residues. The germline V and J ends were trimmed by 1 base and 4 bases, with 10 bases remaining between them. CDR3 coding DNA: TGTGCCAGTAGTATAGGGTTCAGGGATAATGAAAAACTGTTTTTT. Its protein is CASSIGFRDNEKLFF.

A single count supports this clone. V gene TRBV29-1 combines with J gene TRBJ2-1; 8 nucleotides align to TRBD1. The CDR3 runs 13 residues. Unmatched junction bases numbered 0, after V lost 3 bases and J lost 2 bases. The germline gives CDR1 SQVTM, CDR2 ANQGSEA. CDR3 region: CSVDRGPYNEQFF. For the CDR3, the DNA is TGCAGCGTTGACAGGGGGCCCTACAATGAGCAGTTCTTC.

The genes are TRBV5-1 and TRBJ2-5; 9 nucleotides line up with TRBD1. Germline values: CDR1 SGHRS, CDR2 YFSETQ. With V trimmed by 4 bases and J by 1 base, 8 bases remained unmatched. This CDR3 has 16 amino acids. CDR3 loop: CASSAGQGPLQETQYF. The CDR3 nucleotides read TGCGCCAGCAGCGCGGGACAGGGCCCTCTCCAAGAGACCCAGTACTTC.

The V gene is TRBV7-6, the J gene TRBJ2-7; 14 bases fit TRBD2. The J segment lost 6 bases and the V segment lost 0 bases, leaving 13 bases of the junction unmatched. The CDR3 is 19 amino acids. Looked up from germline, CDR1 is SGHVS and CDR2 is FNYEAQ. The DNA for the CDR3 is TGTGCCAGCAGCTTAGCAGGCGGGACTAGCGGGAGTCTTTCGGTCGAGCAGTACTTC. As protein: CASSLAGGTSGSLSVEQYF. Based on the CDR3 plus reference TRBV7-6 and TRBJ2-7, the full variable domain is GAGVSQSPRYKVTKRGQDVALRCDPISGHVSLYWYRQALGQGPEFLTYFNYEAQQDKSGLPNDRFSAERPEGSISTLTIQRTEQRDSAMYRCASSLAGGTSGSLSVEQYFGPGTRLTVT.

The chain carries TRBV30 and TRBJ2-5; TRBD1 aligns across 8 bases. The tail of the sequence fits TRBJ2-7 better, so the J call may be wrong. CDR3 length equals 17 residues. The germline V gene has CDR1 GTSNPN and CDR2 SVGIG (reference sequence). The CDR3 loop reads CAWSSKGSQGAHYEQYF. The CDR3 bases are TGTGCCTGGAGTTCGAAGGGGAGCCAGGGGGCTCACTACGAGCAGTACTTC.

The chain employs TRBV5-6 and TRBJ1-1; 7 bases align to TRBD1. This CDR3 spans 16 amino acids. Germline CDR1 reads SGHDT; CDR2 reads YYEEEE. V shed 2 bases, J shed 11 bases, and the junction held 18 bases outside the gene matches. The CDR3 DNA reads TGTGCCAGCAGCTTCGCGTTCCGGGACAGAAACCAGAAGGCTTTCTTT. Amino acid sequence: CASSFAFRDRNQKAFF. Filled out from reference TRBV5-6 and TRBJ1-1, the complete variable domain reads DAGVTQSPTHLIKTRGQQVTLRCSPKSGHDTVSWYQQALGQGPQFIFQYYEEEERQRGNFPDRFSGHQFPNYSSELNVNALLLGDSALYLCASSFAFRDRNQKAFFGQGTRLTVV.

With respect to this clone: Other nucleotide sequences from this sample produce the same CDR3. The J gene is TRBJ2-5, the V gene TRBV7-7, with TRBD1 identical over 8 bases. V was clipped by 3 bases and J by 4 bases; unmatched bases: 4. Germline assignment: CDR1 SSHAT and CDR2 FNYEAQ (reference sequence). The CDR3 runs 14 residues. This CDR3 is CASSFGQGGETQYF. CDR3 DNA: TGTGCCAGCAGCTTTGGACAGGGCGGAGAGACCCAGTACTTC.

The chain recombines TRBV4-3 with TRBJ1-6; no clear D gene. Germline assignment: CDR1 LGHNA and CDR2 YSLEER. CDR3 length: 19 amino acids. V lost 0 bases and J lost 0, with 15 bases in between. CDR3: CASSQDPPGSSSYNSPLHF. The CDR3 DNA is TGCGCCAGCAGCCAAGATCCTCCCGGGTCGAGCTCCTATAATTCACCCCTCCACTTT.

The CDR3 bases are TGCAGCGTTGACGTTCAGGGTTACACTGAAGCTTTCTTT. Amino acids: CSVDVQGYTEAFF. This chain links TRBV29-1 with TRBJ1-1, with D possibly matching TRBD1 (5 bases). V was trimmed by 3 bases and J by 3 bases, leaving 11 bases between them. The CDR3 totals 13 residues. The germline V gene has CDR1 SQVTM and CDR2 ANQGSEA. Using reference TRBV29-1 and TRBJ1-1 for the parts outside the CDR3, the full variable domain is SAVISQKPSRDICQRGTSLTIQCQVDSQVTMMFWYRQQPGQSLTLIATANQGSEATYESGFVIDKFPISRPNLTFSTLTVSNMSPEDSSIYLCSVDVQGYTEAFFGQGTRLTVV.

The V and J genes are TRBV19 and TRBJ2-7; weak D call: TRBD1 (5 bases). Germline lookup yields CDR1 LNHDA and CDR2 SQIVND (reference sequence). V dropped 5 bases and J dropped 6 bases, with 23 bases sitting between them. The CDR3 runs 16 residues. The CDR3 bases are TGTGCCAGTAGTCCTAAGGGGCAGGAGCCTTTTTCCGAGCAGTACTTC. Translating it yields CASSPKGQEPFSEQYF.

J is TRBJ1-1 and V is TRBV18; D gene ambiguous. The germline V gene encodes CDR1 KGHSH and CDR2 LQKENI. The CDR3 runs to 16 residues. V lost 1 base, J lost 2 bases, and 14 bases lay in between. The CDR3 bases are TGTGCCAGCTCACCACTATCCGGTCCTGAAAACACTGAAGCTTTCTTT. Encoded protein: CASSPLSGPENTEAFF.